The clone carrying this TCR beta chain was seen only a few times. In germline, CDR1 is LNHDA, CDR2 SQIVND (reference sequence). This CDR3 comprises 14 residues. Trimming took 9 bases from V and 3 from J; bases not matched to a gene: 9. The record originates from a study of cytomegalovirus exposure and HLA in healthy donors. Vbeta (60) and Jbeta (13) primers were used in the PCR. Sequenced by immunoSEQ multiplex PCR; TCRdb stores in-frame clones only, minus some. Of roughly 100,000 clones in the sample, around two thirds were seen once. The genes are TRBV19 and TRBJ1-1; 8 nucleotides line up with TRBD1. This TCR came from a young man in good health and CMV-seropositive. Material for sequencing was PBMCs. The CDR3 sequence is CARRQGSIDTEAFF. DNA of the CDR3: TGTGCCAGACGACAGGGGAGTATTGACACTGAAGCTTTCTTT. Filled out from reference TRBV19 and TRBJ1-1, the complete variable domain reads DGGITQSPKYLFRKEGQNVTLSCEQNLNHDAMYWYRQDPGQGLRLIYYSQIVNDFQKGDIAEGYSVSREKKESFPLTVTSAQKNPTAFYLCARRQGSIDTEAFFGQGTRLTVV.